Described below is a single T cell receptor beta chain sequence and its context. No antigen is known for it. The sample originates from a study of fetal regulatory T cell absence and autoimmunity. From germline, CDR1 is MGHRA and CDR2 YSYEKL. There are 14 residues in the CDR3. V was shortened by 0 bases and J by 6 bases, with 9 bases between the two germline ends. General study findings and limits: Compared with cord blood, pancreas showed oligoclonal TCR enrichment, some clones over 80-fold. In IPEX syndrome, oligoclonal enrichment was read as supporting prenatal antigen-driven autoimmunity in the pancreas.

The assay was run at survey level. TCRdb keeps only in-frame clones here, not all; method: immunoSEQ multiplex PCR. This sample has 95,000 or so clones; 55% to 75% occur once, and the top ten carry 1.5% to 2%. Sequenced input: pancreas tissue. This clonotype originated in a male donor with IPEX syndrome. V usage is TRBV4-1 and J usage is TRBJ2-1; D uncertain. In DNA, the CDR3 is TGCGCCAGCAGCCAAGAGGGTAACTTCAATGAGCAGTTCTTC. This sequence encodes CASSQEGNFNEQFF.